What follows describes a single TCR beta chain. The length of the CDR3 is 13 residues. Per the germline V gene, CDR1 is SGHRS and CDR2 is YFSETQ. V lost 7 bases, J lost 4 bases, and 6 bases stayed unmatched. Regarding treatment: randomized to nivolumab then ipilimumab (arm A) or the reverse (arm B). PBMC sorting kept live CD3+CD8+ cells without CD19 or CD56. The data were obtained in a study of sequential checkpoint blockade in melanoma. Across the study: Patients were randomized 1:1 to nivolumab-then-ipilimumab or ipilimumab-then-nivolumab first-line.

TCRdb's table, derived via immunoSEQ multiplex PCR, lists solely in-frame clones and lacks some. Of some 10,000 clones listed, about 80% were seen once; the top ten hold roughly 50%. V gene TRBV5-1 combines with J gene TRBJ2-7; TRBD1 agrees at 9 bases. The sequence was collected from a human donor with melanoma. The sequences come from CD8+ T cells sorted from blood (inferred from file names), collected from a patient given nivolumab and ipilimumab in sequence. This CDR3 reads CASSGTGFYEQYF. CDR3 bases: TGCGCCAGCTCCGGGACAGGGTTTTACGAGCAGTACTTC.